This T cell receptor beta chain was documented in a study of control samples from healthy donors and cancer patients. Data came from immunoSEQ multiplex PCR; TCRdb stores just in-frame clones and leaves some out. The data show fewer than 150,000 clones, about 93% seen once. CDR3 length: 15 residues. Unmatched junction bases numbered 5, after V lost 2 bases and J lost 3 bases. Per germline, CDR1 SGHRS and CDR2 YFSETQ. A few counts support this clone. The sample consisted of blood. The clonotype originates from a man aged 18-30 years in good health. The gene calls are TRBV5-1 and TRBJ2-7; TRBD1 aligns across 10 bases. The CDR3 is CASSFGTGAGYEQYF. CDR3 nucleotides: TGCGCCAGCAGCTTCGGGACAGGGGCCGGCTACGAGCAGTACTTC.